This TCR beta chain was sequenced in a study of blood T cell repertoires in COVID-19. The CDR3 length is 13 residues. Deletions cut 6 bases from V and 0 bases from J, with 7 bases between. The repertoire was sequenced with immunoSEQ multiplex PCR; TCRdb's copy has only in-frame clones and lacks some. The data hold fewer than 350,000 clones, with around 89% observed a single time. This TCR was sampled from a woman in her thirties with COVID-19, enrolled during active disease. The genes are TRBV12-3 or TRBV12-4 and TRBJ2-3; D unclear. What was sequenced was peripheral blood. CDR3 protein: CASRVGSTDTQYF. DNA of the CDR3: TGTGCCAGCAGGGTCGGGAGCACAGATACGCAGTATTTT.